The clone carrying this T cell receptor (beta chain) was observed once. The data belong to a study of blood T cell repertoires in COVID-19. This table comes from immunoSEQ multiplex PCR, and its TCRdb copy is limited to in-frame clones, with some not included. The repertoire holds about 49,000 clones, with approximately 87% as singletons. This CDR3 has 16 residues. The V gene's germline CDR1 is LNHDA and CDR2 SQIVND (reference sequence). Trimming cost V 5 bases and J 1 base, with 17 bases left between them. The J gene is TRBJ2-5, the V gene TRBV19, with D possibly matching TRBD1 (5 bases). The sequencing input was peripheral blood. The clonotype was recovered from a woman aged 80 or older with COVID-19, enrolled during active disease. In DNA, the CDR3 is TGTGCCAGTAGTGTATTATTAGGGGATCTCCAAGAGACCCAGTACTTC. It is translated as CASSVLLGDLQETQYF.